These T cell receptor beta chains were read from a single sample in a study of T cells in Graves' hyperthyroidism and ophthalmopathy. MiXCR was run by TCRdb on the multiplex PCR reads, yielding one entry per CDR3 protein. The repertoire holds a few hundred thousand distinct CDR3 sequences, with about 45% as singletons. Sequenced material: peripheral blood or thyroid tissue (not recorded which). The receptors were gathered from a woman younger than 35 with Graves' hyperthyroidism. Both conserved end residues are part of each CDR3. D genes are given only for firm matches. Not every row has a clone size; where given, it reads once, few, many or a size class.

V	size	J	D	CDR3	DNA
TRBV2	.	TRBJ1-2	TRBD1	CASCRQGEFVGYTF	TGTGCCAGCTGCCGACAGGGAGAATTTGTGGGCTACACCTTC
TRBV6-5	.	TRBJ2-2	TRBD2	CASRGLAGVMAGELFF	TGTGCCAGCAGGGGACTAGCGGGAGTAATGGCCGGGGAGCTGTTTTTT
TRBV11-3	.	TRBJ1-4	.	CASSLDPGATNEKLFF	TGTGCCAGCAGCTTAGATCCAGGAGCAACTAATGAAAAACTGTTTTTT
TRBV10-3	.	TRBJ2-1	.	CAISESLSGSYNEQFF	TGTGCCATCAGTGAGTCCTTGTCAGGGTCCTACAATGAGCAGTTCTTC
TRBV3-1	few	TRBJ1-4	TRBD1	CASSPIGQGDATNEKLFF	TGTGCCAGCAGCCCGATCGGACAGGGAGACGCAACTAATGAAAAACTGTTTTTT
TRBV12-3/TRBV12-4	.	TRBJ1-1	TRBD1	CASSSYQGDTEAFF	TGTGCCAGCAGTTCTTACCAGGGGGACACTGAAGCTTTCTTT
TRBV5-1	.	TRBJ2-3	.	CASSTETSTDTQYF	TGCGCCAGCAGCACGGAGACTAGCACAGATACGCAGTATTTT
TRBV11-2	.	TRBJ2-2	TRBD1	CASSLDPDRAMPLFF	TGTGCCAGCAGCTTAGACCCGGACAGGGCAATGCCGCTGTTTTTT
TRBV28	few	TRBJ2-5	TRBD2	CASSSLAEPAGTQYF	TGTGCCAGCAGTAGTCTAGCGGAGCCGGCCGGAACCCAGTACTTC
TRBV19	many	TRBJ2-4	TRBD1	CASSPQGAENIQYF	TGTGCCAGTAGTCCACAGGGGGCGGAAAACATTCAGTACTTC
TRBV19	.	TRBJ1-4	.	CASSMTFGEKLFF	TGTGCCAGTAGTATGACATTTGGTGAAAAACTGTTTTTT
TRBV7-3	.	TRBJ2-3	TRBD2	CASSSLAGGDTQYF	TGTGCCAGCAGCTCATTAGCGGGAGGGGATACGCAGTATTTT
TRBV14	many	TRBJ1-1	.	CASSQEDSPEAFF	TGTGCCAGCAGCCAAGAAGATAGCCCTGAAGCTTTCTTT
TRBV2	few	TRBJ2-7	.	CASSERYYEQYF	TGTGCCAGCAGTGAAAGGTACTACGAGCAGTACTTC
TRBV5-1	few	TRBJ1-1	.	CASSPGAGEAEAFF	TGCGCCAGCAGCCCGGGGGCAGGGGAGGCTGAAGCTTTCTTT
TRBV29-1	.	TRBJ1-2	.	CSRGGEWGYGYTF	TGCAGCCGGGGGGGGGAATGGGGCTATGGCTACACCTTC
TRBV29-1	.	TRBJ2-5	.	CSVVRMEGWETQYF	TGCAGCGTTGTTCGGATGGAGGGCTGGGAGACCCAGTACTTC
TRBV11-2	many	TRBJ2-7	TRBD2	CASSAGTSGRAGEQYF	TGTGCCAGCAGCGCCGGGACTAGCGGGAGGGCCGGGGAGCAGTACTTC
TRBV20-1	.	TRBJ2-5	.	CSARAGGVETQYF	TGCAGTGCTAGGGCCGGGGGAGTCGAGACCCAGTACTTC
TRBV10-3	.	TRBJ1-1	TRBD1	CAISENRGAGTEAFF	TGTGCCATCAGTGAGAACAGGGGGGCAGGTACTGAAGCTTTCTTT
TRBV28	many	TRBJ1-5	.	CASSSRDGQPQHF	TGTGCCAGCAGTAGCAGGGACGGACAGCCCCAGCATTTT
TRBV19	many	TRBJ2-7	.	CASSIRQANSYEQYF	TGTGCCAGTAGTATAAGGCAGGCCAACTCCTACGAGCAGTACTTC
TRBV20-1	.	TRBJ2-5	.	CSARGTTQYF	TGCAGTGCTAGGGGGACAACCCAGTACTTC
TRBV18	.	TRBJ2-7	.	CASSPTTLSEQYF	TGTGCCAGCTCACCGACGACACTGAGCGAGCAGTACTTC
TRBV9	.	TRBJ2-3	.	CASSIGHTDTQYF	TGTGCCAGCAGCATCGGACACACAGATACGCAGTATTTT
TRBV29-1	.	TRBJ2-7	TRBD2	CSSGLAGFYEQYF	TGCAGCTCGGGACTAGCGGGATTCTACGAGCAGTACTTC
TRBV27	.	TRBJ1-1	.	CASNPRQLTEAFF	TGTGCCAGCAATCCACGACAACTCACTGAAGCTTTCTTT
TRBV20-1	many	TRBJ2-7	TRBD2	CSAKPTWGGALSYEQYF	TGCAGTGCAAAACCCACCTGGGGGGGAGCGCTCTCCTACGAGCAGTACTTC
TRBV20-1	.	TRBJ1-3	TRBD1	CSASDRDRGNTIYF	TGCAGTGCTAGTGACAGGGACAGGGGAAACACCATATATTTT
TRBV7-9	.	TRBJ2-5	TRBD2	CASSLSGRSEQYF	TGTGCCAGCAGCCTGAGCGGGAGGAGTGAGCAGTACTTC
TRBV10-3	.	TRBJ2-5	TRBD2	CAISEGTSGRAETQYF	TGTGCCATCAGTGAGGGGACTAGCGGGAGGGCTGAGACCCAGTACTTC
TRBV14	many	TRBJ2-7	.	CASSQEAGPYEQYF	TGTGCCAGCAGCCAAGAGGCAGGGCCCTACGAGCAGTACTTC
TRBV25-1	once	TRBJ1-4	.	CASSEWSSGSSNEKLFF	TGTGCCAGCAGTGAATGGTCCAGCGGGAGTAGTAATGAAAAACTGTTTTTT
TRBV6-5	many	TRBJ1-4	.	CASSLLPAGAHEKLFF	TGTGCCAGCAGTCTCCTCCCGGCGGGGGCGCATGAAAAACTGTTTTTT
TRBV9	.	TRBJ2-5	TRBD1	CASSLGTGGIETQYF	TGTGCCAGCAGCCTTGGGACAGGGGGCATCGAGACCCAGTACTTC
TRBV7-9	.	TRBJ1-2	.	CASGSGGGF	TGTGCCAGCGGGTCCGGGGGAGGCTTC
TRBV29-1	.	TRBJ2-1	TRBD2	CSVETSGIDNEQFF	TGCAGCGTGGAGACTAGCGGGATAGACAATGAGCAGTTCTTC
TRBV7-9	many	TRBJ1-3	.	CASSLTFTENTIYF	TGTGCCAGCAGCTTAACGTTTACTGAAAACACCATATATTTT
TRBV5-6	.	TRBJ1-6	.	CARSPEGRSPLHF	TGTGCCAGGAGTCCAGAGGGTCGCTCACCCCTCCACTTT
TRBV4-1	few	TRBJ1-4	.	CASSHPPGSRSEKLFF	TGCGCCAGCAGCCATCCACCCGGGAGTAGAAGTGAAAAACTGTTTTTT
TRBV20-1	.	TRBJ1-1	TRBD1	CSAYLGTGNTEAFF	TGCAGTGCTTACTTAGGGACAGGGAACACTGAAGCTTTCTTT
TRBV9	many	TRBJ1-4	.	CASSGPTGFNEKLFF	TGTGCCAGCAGCGGCCCGACAGGATTCAATGAAAAACTGTTTTTT